Below, one TCR beta chain is given with its context. Its matching antigen is unknown. Authors' data handling: For papillary thyroid cancer, a distant-metastasis classifier was constructed from CDR3 differences observed across clinicopathological groups. TCRdb reprocessed the PCR reads using MiXCR. TCRdb, not the original authors, processed these V and J calls. The table records 34,000 or so clones, 16% of them present only once. Germline loops: CDR1 LGHNA, CDR2 YNFKEQ. This CDR3 region has 16 residues. The V end lost 0 bases, the J end lost 6 bases, and 15 bases lay between the germline ends. This sample stems from a study of metastatic and nonmetastatic thyroid tumors. Looking at the study overall: Blood and tumor or nodule tissue repertoires from malignant and benign thyroid patients were compared.

Patients were all untreated before their thyroid surgery. Broader study findings: Versus benign nodules, malignant thyroid tumors reportedly had significantly higher TCR beta diversity, in blood and tumor.

The sample consisted of blood. The sequence derives from a female donor with papillary thyroid cancer or a benign thyroid nodule (not recorded which). Some clones in this sample may be carry-over from other donors' samples. This rearrangement joins TRBV4-2 to TRBJ2-1; possibly TRBD2 for D (6 bases). The CDR3 sequence: CASSQDGPSEPNEQFF. CDR3 nucleotide sequence: TGTGCCAGCAGCCAAGATGGACCTAGCGAGCCCAATGAGCAGTTCTTC.